This TCR beta chain was sequenced in a study of molecular identifiers for immune sequencing clone quantification. TCRdb analysed the PCR reads with MiXCR anew, one entry per CDR3 protein. The table has hundreds of thousands of distinct CDR3 sequences, about 20% seen once. CDR1 and CDR2 (germline): ENHRY, SYGVKD. Trimming removed 3 bases from V and 1 base from J, with 6 bases in between. This CDR3 comprises 13 residues. This clonotype was recorded many times. The V and J genes are TRBV10-3 and TRBJ1-2; no clear D. This clonotype was obtained from a human donor in good health. Some libraries in this study had Jurkat cell RNA spiked in. Sample: naive CD8+ T cells from blood, with Jurkat cell RNA spiked in. Indicated subset: FACS-sorted CD8+CD4-CCR7+CD45RA+ naive T cells. CDR3 amino acids: CAISEAVNYGYTF. For the CDR3, the DNA is TGTGCCATCAGTGAAGCCGTTAACTATGGCTACACCTTC.